This TCR beta chain was captured by sequencing in a study of shared T cell receptors in the human thymus. The length of the CDR3 is 14 residues. The germline V gene encodes CDR1 LGHNA and CDR2 YNFKEQ. The V end was cut by 1 base, the J end by 0 bases, with 6 bases between. Measured with immunoSEQ multiplex PCR; TCRdb has only the in-frame clones, and not every one. This table holds 600,000 to 900,000 clones, over 75% found once. The same sample was also used in a study of human thymus T cells. That study reports: It was healthy Finnish infants having corrective surgery for congenital heart defects who were the donors. During corrective heart surgery, resections were taken, and the thymus tissue came from them. Gene usage (both V and J) appeared biased in thymic and blood repertoires. Related research described strongly overlapping thymic repertoires in unrelated people.

Sequenced sample: thymocytes. The rearrangement uses TRBV4-2 and TRBJ1-1; D ambiguous. The sequence was obtained from a girl less than two years old with a congenital heart defect. Here the CDR3 DNA reads TGTGCCAGCAGCCAAGCTTCAGTGAACACTGAAGCTTTCTTT. Translating gives CASSQASVNTEAFF.